The rows below give T cell receptor beta chains drawn from one sample of a study of blood T cell repertoires in COVID-19. TCRdb keeps only in-frame clones here, not all; method: immunoSEQ multiplex PCR. The repertoire holds 100,000 or so clones, around 87% seen once, with about 20% in the top ten. The sequenced sample was peripheral blood. These receptor sequences come from a human donor in a cohort sampled during active COVID-19. CDR3s include the opening cysteine and the closing phenylalanine or tryptophan. D genes are given only for firm matches. Not every row has a clone size; where given, it reads once, few, many or a size class.

V gene	clone size	J gene	D gene	CDR3 DNA	CDR3 protein
TRBV10-3	-	TRBJ2-7	TRBD2	TGTGCCACCCAAGGCGGTAGCGGGAGAGGGTACGAGCAGTACTTC	CATQGGSGRGYEQYF
TRBV28	-	TRBJ2-7	TRBD2	TGTGCCAGCAGTCTACCCCCGTCTAGCGGGAGGCGCGAGCAGTACTTC	CASSLPPSSGRREQYF
TRBV19	-	TRBJ2-1	TRBD2	TGTGCCAGCAAGACCGGGACTACTTCCTACAATGAGCAGTTCTTC	CASKTGTTSYNEQFF
TRBV7-9	-	TRBJ2-3	-	TGTGCCAGCAGCTTTGGTGGGCAGGGTACAGATACGCAGTATTTT	CASSFGGQGTDTQYF
TRBV29-1	-	TRBJ1-1	-	TGCAGTATGGGGGGCACTGAAGCTTTCTTT	CSMGGTEAFF
TRBV27	-	TRBJ2-7	TRBD1	TGTGCCAGCAGTTTCAGTCAGGGACAGGGAAGCTCCTACGAGCAGTACTTC	CASSFSQGQGSSYEQYF
TRBV14	once	TRBJ1-2	TRBD1	TGTGCCAGTGGGACAGGGGGAAGCTATGGCTACACCTTC	CASGTGGSYGYTF
TRBV5-5	-	TRBJ2-4	-	TGTGCCAGCAGCTTAATCAGGGGCCAAAACATTCAGTACTTC	CASSLIRGQNIQYF
TRBV4-3	-	TRBJ1-2	TRBD1	TGCGCCAGCAGCCAACGGACAGGCTATGGCTACACCTTC	CASSQRTGYGYTF
TRBV19	-	TRBJ2-1	TRBD2	TGTGCCAGTAGTATAGATGGGTGGCGGGAGGGCCAGAATGAGCAGTTCTTC	CASSIDGWREGQNEQFF
TRBV2	-	TRBJ1-2	-	TGTGCCAGCAGCCTCTCCTATGGCTACACCTTC	CASSLSYGYTF
TRBV5-4	once	TRBJ2-7	-	TGTGCCAGCAGCCCGGTTAGGGGGGAGCAGTACTTC	CASSPVRGEQYF
TRBV9	-	TRBJ1-2	-	TGTGCCAGCAGCGCGTCGCGAGGGGGGGTTCAGGGCTACACCTTC	CASSASRGGVQGYTF
TRBV21-1	once	TRBJ1-5	-	TGTGCCAGCCCCATTAGGGGCGTTGATGGGTGCAATCAGCCCCAGCATTTT	CASPIRGVDGCNQPQHF
TRBV25-1	-	TRBJ2-3	-	TGTGCCAGCAGTGGGCAGTTAAGCACAGATACGCAGTATTTT	CASSGQLSTDTQYF
TRBV9	few	TRBJ1-1	-	TGTGCCAGCAACGCGGACAGCCAGTTGAACACTGAAGCTTTCTTT	CASNADSQLNTEAFF
TRBV5-1	-	TRBJ2-5	-	TGCGCCAGCCAGGTCGTAGGGGCGCAAGAGACCCAGTACTTC	CASQVVGAQETQYF
TRBV19	-	TRBJ2-4	-	TGTGCCAGTAGTATAGGTGTCCTAGCCAAAAACATTCAGTACTTC	CASSIGVLAKNIQYF
TRBV4-3	-	TRBJ1-2	-	TGCGCCAGCAGCCAAGATTTGTGGGGGAGGGTAGGCTACACCTTC	CASSQDLWGRVGYTF
TRBV4-1	-	TRBJ2-1	TRBD2	TGCGCCAGCGTCCCCGGGACTAGCGGGAGAGGGGGCAATGAGCAGTTCTTC	CASVPGTSGRGGNEQFF
TRBV7-8	-	TRBJ2-1	TRBD2	TGTGCCAGCAGCTTAGCCCCGGGACTAGGAATAAATGAGCAGTTCTTC	CASSLAPGLGINEQFF
TRBV28	-	TRBJ2-1	-	TGTGCCAGCAGGCTGGGGCCCTTCTCCTACAATGAGCAGTTCTTC	CASRLGPFSYNEQFF
TRBV24-1	-	TRBJ1-5	-	TGTGCCACCAGTGACCTCGACTGGGATCAGCCCCAGCATTTT	CATSDLDWDQPQHF
TRBV19	-	TRBJ2-3	TRBD2	TGTGCCAGTAGCCTAAGCGGGGGGGACACAGATACGCAGTATTTT	CASSLSGGDTDTQYF
TRBV10-3	once	TRBJ2-3	TRBD2	TGTGCCATCACCCCAGCGGGGAGCACAGATACGCAGTATTTT	CAITPAGSTDTQYF
TRBV13	medium-sized	TRBJ1-1	-	TGTGCCAGCAGCTTAGAGGGGGGGCCCACTGAAGCTTTCTTT	CASSLEGGPTEAFF
TRBV7-3	-	TRBJ2-2	-	TGTGCCAGCAGCCCCCGACGGGTGGACACCGGGGAGCTGTTTTTT	CASSPRRVDTGELFF
TRBV27	-	TRBJ2-7	-	TGTGCCAGCAGTTTAACAGGACCCTACGAGCAGTACTTC	CASSLTGPYEQYF
TRBV3-1/TRBV3-2	-	TRBJ2-5	-	TGTGCCAGCAGCCAAGCCCCTAGTGAAGAGACCCAGTACTTC	CASSQAPSEETQYF
TRBV10-3	-	TRBJ2-7	TRBD2	TGTGCCATACGGACTAGCCCTACCTACGAGCAGTACTTC	CAIRTSPTYEQYF
TRBV28	-	TRBJ1-4	TRBD1	TGTGCCAGCAGTTCACGGTCAGGGGGGTTTTCTAGGGGGAATGAAAAACTGTTTTTT	CASSSRSGGFSRGNEKLFF
TRBV28	-	TRBJ2-1	TRBD2	TGTGCCAGCAGCAGGTTGGCGGGAGTGTCCAATGAGCAGTTCTTC	CASSRLAGVSNEQFF
TRBV24-1	-	TRBJ2-5	-	TGTGCCACCAGTGATTTAGCGGAGACCCAGTACTTC	CATSDLAETQYF
TRBV5-6	-	TRBJ1-2	-	TGTGCCAGCAGGGCCGGACAGGGCTACACCTTC	CASRAGQGYTF
TRBV6-6	-	TRBJ1-1	-	TGTGGAGCGAACACTGAAGCTTTCTTT	CGANTEAFF
TRBV2	-	TRBJ1-2	TRBD1	TGTGCCAGCAGCGAATCACAGGGGTCTGGCTACACCTTC	CASSESQGSGYTF
TRBV9	-	TRBJ1-5	-	TGTGCCAGCAGCGTCGAGCCAAATCAGCCCCAGCATTTT	CASSVEPNQPQHF
TRBV2	-	TRBJ2-7	TRBD2	TGTGCATCGAGCGGGAGGGCCTACGAGCAGTACTTC	CASSGRAYEQYF
TRBV6-5	few	TRBJ2-2	-	TGTGCCAGCAGACCCTCAGGGCCCGGGGAGCTGTTTTTT	CASRPSGPGELFF
TRBV4-1	once	TRBJ2-7	-	TGCGCCAGCAGCCAAGAAGAGCGACAGGCTGAGTACGAGCAGTACTTC	CASSQEERQAEYEQYF
TRBV5-1	-	TRBJ2-7	-	TGCGCCAGCAGCTTTAATTCCGGGTCCTACGAGCAGTACTTC	CASSFNSGSYEQYF
TRBV11-2	-	TRBJ2-7	TRBD2	TGTGCCAGCAGCTTAGCTAGCGGGGGCTCCTACGAGCAGTACTTC	CASSLASGGSYEQYF
TRBV5-4	-	TRBJ2-5	-	TGTGCCAGCAGCTCCCCTTTCCAAGAGACCCAGTACTTC	CASSSPFQETQYF